The rows below give T cell receptor beta chains drawn from one sample of a study of cytomegalovirus exposure and HLA in healthy donors. Data came from immunoSEQ multiplex PCR; TCRdb stores just in-frame clones and leaves some out. The sample lists approximately 80,000 clones; 63% were seen once. Sample: PBMCs. The receptor set was obtained from a middle-aged woman in good health and CMV-seropositive. The CDR3 runs from the conserved cysteine through the conserved F or W. The D gene is left open where the match is weak. Clone size is given for some rows only: seen once, a few or many times, or a class if the clone is expanded.

v_gene	abundance	d_gene	j_gene	CDR3nt	CDR3aa
TRBV6-5	.	.	TRBJ2-7	TGTGCCAGCAGTTATCTTACTGGAGCCTACGAGCAGTACTTC	CASSYLTGAYEQYF
TRBV5-1	.	.	TRBJ2-1	TGCGCCAGCAGCTTGGCGAGGAGTAGCTCCTACAATGAGCAGTTCTTC	CASSLARSSSYNEQFF
TRBV29-1	.	TRBD2	TRBJ2-7	TGCAGCGTTGTTAGGGACCGGGGGGTTCGCTACGAGCAGTACTTC	CSVVRDRGVRYEQYF
TRBV5-1	few	.	TRBJ1-4	TGCGCCAGCAGCTTGAGTCCACAGGGAGAGAATGAAAAACTGTTTTTT	CASSLSPQGENEKLFF
TRBV4-3	few	.	TRBJ1-6	TGCGCCAGCAGCCGACAGCCCTATAATTCACCCCTCCACTTT	CASSRQPYNSPLHF
TRBV28	once	TRBD1	TRBJ2-7	TGTGCCAGCAGTTCCAGACAGGGGCGGTACGAGCAGTACTTC	CASSSRQGRYEQYF
TRBV5-6	.	TRBD2	TRBJ2-7	TGTGCCAGCAGCTATGGTGGACTAGCGGGAGGGCCATCATCCGAGCAGTACTTC	CASSYGGLAGGPSSEQYF
TRBV4-1	.	TRBD2	TRBJ2-1	TGCGCCAGCAGCCGCGGACTAGCGGGAGACAACTACAATGAGCAGTTCTTC	CASSRGLAGDNYNEQFF
TRBV4-2	.	TRBD2	TRBJ2-7	TGTGCCAGCAGCCAAGAACTAGCGGGAGGTTCCTTGGGGTACGAGCAGTACTTC	CASSQELAGGSLGYEQYF
TRBV5-8	.	TRBD2	TRBJ2-1	TGTGCCAGCAGCTTGGCGACTAGCGCCAGAGATGAGCAGTTCTTC	CASSLATSARDEQFF
TRBV5-1	.	.	TRBJ2-7	.	CASSFGVGTSGSEYF
TRBV19	few	.	TRBJ2-7	TGTGCCAGTAGCCCCACCCCCACAGGGTTCTCCTACGAGCAGTACTTC	CASSPTPTGFSYEQYF
TRBV7-9	.	.	TRBJ2-7	TGTGCCAGCAGCTTAGGGGCGGGATACGAGCAGTACTTC	CASSLGAGYEQYF
TRBV19	few	.	TRBJ2-1	TGTGCCAGCTCGATTAGCTCCTACAATGAGCAGTTCTTC	CASSISSYNEQFF
TRBV28	.	.	TRBJ1-1	TGTGCCAGCAGTCTCCCTCCGCTGACGAGGGTCATGAACACTGAAGCTTTCTTT	CASSLPPLTRVMNTEAFF
TRBV27	.	TRBD1	TRBJ1-2	TGTGCCAGCAGTCGGGACAGCACCTATGGCTACACCTTC	CASSRDSTYGYTF
TRBV10-3	few	TRBD2	TRBJ2-5	TGTGCCACCCGCCCTGGGACTAGCGGAGGGGGGGAGACCCAGTACTTC	CATRPGTSGGGETQYF
TRBV21-1	once	.	TRBJ2-1	TGTGCCAGCAGCAAAGTGCGCCGAACTAGCGGGAGGGCTAATGAGCAGTTCTTC	CASSKVRRTSGRANEQFF
TRBV27	.	TRBD1	TRBJ2-7	TGTGCCAGCAGTCCTGTAGGGACAGGTCGACACCTTTACGAGCAGTACTTC	CASSPVGTGRHLYEQYF
TRBV7-2	few	TRBD1	TRBJ2-7	TGTGCCAGCAGCTCACCGGGACAGGTTTCCTACGAGCAGTACTTC	CASSSPGQVSYEQYF
TRBV28	few	.	TRBJ2-7	TGTGCCAGCAGTCTATCCCCAGGGGGGCGAGTCTACGAGCAGTACTTC	CASSLSPGGRVYEQYF
TRBV9	.	TRBD1	TRBJ1-2	TGTGCCAGCAGCGTAGGAGGGACGGGGACAGGGGGTCGGGGCTACACCTTC	CASSVGGTGTGGRGYTF
TRBV4-2	few	TRBD1	TRBJ1-2	TGTGCCAGCAGCCAAAAAGGACAGGGCGATAGCTATGGCTACACCTTC	CASSQKGQGDSYGYTF
TRBV28	few	TRBD2	TRBJ2-3	TGTGCCAGCAGTTTACTAGCGGCTAACACAGATACGCAGTATTTT	CASSLLAANTDTQYF
TRBV5-6	few	.	TRBJ2-7	TGTGCCAGCAGCTTGGGTTCAGATCGATGGGAGCAGTACTTC	CASSLGSDRWEQYF
TRBV28	.	TRBD1	TRBJ2-7	TGTGCCAGTAGGACAGGGGGTGTTTACGAGCAGTACTTC	CASRTGGVYEQYF
TRBV9	.	TRBD1	TRBJ2-7	TGTGCCAGCAGCTCAACAGGGGGCGGTTACGAGCAGTACTTC	CASSSTGGGYEQYF
TRBV6-4	.	.	TRBJ2-2	TGTGCCAGTCCCGACTCTCAGGGCAACACCGGGGAGCTGTTTTTT	CASPDSQGNTGELFF
TRBV30	.	TRBD2	TRBJ2-2	TGTGCCTGGAGCCTAGGACTAGCCACCGGGGAGCTGTTTTTT	CAWSLGLATGELFF